One and the same sample provided the 27 T cell receptor beta chains below, sequenced in a study of blood T cells in healthy people across ages. A second PCR, run for roughly 7 to 11 cycles, used a sample-barcoded 5' primer plus a J-beta primer mix. MiXCR was run by TCRdb on the 5' RACE reads, yielding one entry per CDR3 protein. The data contain about 800,000 distinct CDR3 sequences, around half of them seen just once; the ten biggest clones take up less than 20%. The sample consisted of blood. The receptor set was obtained from an older man in good health.

The CDR3 spells CASSTRGEGSDEQYF. In DNA, the CDR3 is TGTGCCAGCAGCACCAGGGGGGAGGGGTCCGACGAGCAGTACTTC. The genes are TRBV7-2 and TRBJ2-7; the D gene could be TRBD1 or TRBD2 (7 bases each). The V gene lost 5 bases and the J gene lost 5 bases, with 19 bases spanning the gap. This CDR3 spans 15 amino acids. Germline loops: CDR1 SGHTA, CDR2 FQGNSA.

This sequence joins TRBV9 and TRBJ1-1; D gene unclear. CDR1 and CDR2 from the germline V gene are SGDLS and YYNGEE. The CDR3 totals 15 residues. V was pared by 1 base and J by 4 bases, with 14 bases between. CDR3 DNA sequence: TGTGCCAGCAGCGTATCCGCCGAGTGGGCCACTGAAGCTTTCTTT. Its translation: CASSVSAEWATEAFF.

This chain joins TRBV12-3 or TRBV12-4 and TRBJ2-7; D is possibly TRBD2 (5 bases). The ends were cut back, 6 bases at V and 0 bases at J, with 12 bases in the middle. The CDR3 sequence is 14 residues long. Written as DNA, the CDR3 is TGTGCCAGCAGGGTAGGCGGAGGCTCCTACGAGCAGTACTTC. Translation gives CASRVGGGSYEQYF.

In DNA, the CDR3 is TGCAGCCCATTAGCGGGAGAAGGCAATGAGCAGTTCTTC. This encodes CSPLAGEGNEQFF. The V gene is TRBV20-1, the J gene TRBJ2-1; 9 nucleotides match TRBD2. The CDR3 is made up of 13 amino acids. CDR1 and CDR2 (germline): DFQATT, SNEGSKA (reference sequence).

With regard to this clonotype: A much larger clone differs by one base, so this may be a read error. The rearrangement uses TRBV30 and TRBJ2-1, with D possibly matching TRBD2 (6 bases). Germline V gene data show CDR1 as GTSNPN and CDR2 as SVGIG (reference sequence). Trimming shortened V by 8 bases and J by 7 bases, and 15 bases separated the two germline ends. The CDR3 covers 12 residues. The CDR3 nucleotides read TGTGCCCGGCGGGGATTTGTGAATGAGCAGTTCTTC. This sequence encodes CARRGFVNEQFF.

The chain links TRBV12-3 or TRBV12-4 to TRBJ1-5; D is ambiguous. V was cut by 3 bases and J by 6 bases, with 6 bases left in between. This CDR3 comprises 12 residues. CDR3 DNA sequence: TGTGCCAGCAGTTTCGAGGCTCAGCCCCAGCATTTT. Amino acid sequence: CASSFEAQPQHF.

The CDR3 coding sequence is TGTGCCACCAGTGACCCAAGAGCGGGGAACACAGATACGCAGTATTTT. It translates to CATSDPRAGNTDTQYF. The chain is built from TRBV24-1 and TRBJ2-3; 7 bases agree with TRBD2. The germline V gene encodes CDR1 KGHDR and CDR2 SFDVKD. The CDR3 has 16 residues. V dropped 4 bases and J dropped 2; count of bases not matched to a gene: 8.

This sequence joins TRBV24-1 and TRBJ2-3; D is undetermined. The germline CDR1 and CDR2 sequences are KGHDR and SFDVKD. Trimming removed 3 bases from V and 3 bases from J, with 6 bases in between. The CDR3 is 13 residues long. The CDR3 spells CATSDAVTDTQYF. DNA for the CDR3: TGTGCCACCAGTGATGCAGTGACAGATACGCAGTATTTT.

The chain is built from TRBV10-3 and TRBJ2-7; D may be TRBD1 (6 bases). The V gene lost 4 bases and the J gene lost 0 bases, with 10 bases spanning the gap. This CDR3 has 14 residues. CDR1 and CDR2 (germline): ENHRY, SYGVKD. The chain's CDR3 is CAISGTGSSYEQYF. CDR3 DNA: TGTGCCATCAGTGGTACAGGGAGCTCCTACGAGCAGTACTTC.

This clonotype was counted between two and nine times. The chain joins TRBV6-5 to TRBJ2-1, with TRBD1 identical over 9 bases. The CDR3 length is 11 residues. In germline, CDR1 is MNHEY, CDR2 SVGAGI. V dropped 6 bases and J dropped 9; count of bases not matched to a gene: 0. CDR3 in DNA: TGTGCCAGCAGGGACAGGGGTGAGCAGTTCTTC. This gives the protein CASRDRGEQFF.

This clonotype was counted between two and nine times. The V call is TRBV20-1, the J call TRBJ2-7, with D perhaps matching TRBD1 (5 bases). This CDR3 has 13 residues. V was trimmed by 3 bases and J by 0 bases, leaving 9 bases between them. Germline CDR1 and CDR2: DFQATT and SNEGSKA (reference sequence). The CDR3 sequence is CSARGPSSYEQYF. CDR3 coding DNA: TGCAGTGCTAGGGGGCCGAGCTCCTACGAGCAGTACTTC.

V is TRBV7-2 and J is TRBJ2-3; D may be TRBD1 (6 bases). The germline V gene has CDR1 SGHTA and CDR2 FQGNSA. The CDR3 runs 14 residues. Trimming took off 5 bases at V and 5 bases at J, with 14 bases between the two ends. The CDR3 nucleotides read TGTGCCAGCAGCCCACAGGGTTGGAGAGATACGCAGTATTTT. Encoded protein: CASSPQGWRDTQYF. Combining the CDR3 with reference TRBV7-2 and TRBJ2-3 gives the whole variable domain GAGVSQSPSNKVTEKGKDVELRCDPISGHTALYWYRQSLGQGLEFLIYFQGNSAPDKSGLPSDRFSAERTGGSVSTLTIQRTQQEDSAVYLCASSPQGWRDTQYFGPGTRLTVL.

This clonotype was recorded once. The chain links TRBV4-3 to TRBJ2-5, with a tentative D call TRBD1 (5 bases). This CDR3 spans 15 amino acids. Per germline, CDR1 LGHNA and CDR2 YSLEER. Trimming left V 1 base short and J 2 bases short, with 11 bases between. The CDR3 nucleotides read TGCGCCAGCAGCCAAGTGGGGCAGGGTCAAGAGACCCAGTACTTC. Protein: CASSQVGQGQETQYF.

This chain connects TRBV7-3 to TRBJ2-7; 11 nucleotides match TRBD2. Losses at the gene ends were 4 bases for V and 5 bases for J; bases not matched to a gene: 7. This CDR3 region has 15 residues. Germline loops: CDR1 SGHTA, CDR2 FQGTGA. The CDR3 DNA follows: TGTGCCAGCAGCTCAACTAGCGGGAGTCTGCACGAGCAGTACTTC. It is translated as CASSSTSGSLHEQYF.

The DNA of the CDR3 is TGCGCCAGCAGCTTGGACCGGACAGGGACAGGCATTCAGTACTTC. Translation gives CASSLDRTGTGIQYF. The chain recombines TRBV5-1 with TRBJ2-4; 8 bases are a match to TRBD1. The CDR3 covers 15 residues. Per germline, CDR1 SGHRS and CDR2 YFSETQ. The V gene end was trimmed by 0 bases and the J gene end by 9 bases; junction bases not matched to a gene: 8.

There are a few counts of this clonotype. J is TRBJ2-1 and V is TRBV20-1; 10 bases agree with TRBD2. The CDR3 is made up of 16 amino acids. V was pared by 6 bases and J by 2 bases, with 10 bases of the junction left unmatched. Looked up from germline, CDR1 is DFQATT and CDR2 is SNEGSKA (reference sequence). This chain's CDR3 is CSADAVAGGPYNEQFF. CDR3 nucleotides: TGCAGTGCAGACGCTGTAGCGGGAGGTCCCTACAATGAGCAGTTCTTC.

This clonotype was found a few times. The V and J genes are TRBV12-3 or TRBV12-4 and TRBJ2-7, with a possible D match to TRBD1 (6 bases). This CDR3 has 12 amino acids. Trimming left V 6 bases short and J 9 bases short, with 15 bases between. In nucleotides, the CDR3 is TGTGCCAGCAGACGGACAGCCTCACGGCAGTACTTC. Protein product: CASRRTASRQYF.

This clonotype came up once. This sequence may be a read error, since a much larger clone differs from it by one base. The genes are TRBV5-1 and TRBJ1-1; D may be TRBD1 (6 bases). This CDR3 region has 13 residues. CDR1 and CDR2 from the germline V gene are SGHRS and YFSETQ. For the CDR3, the DNA is TGCACCAGCAGCCCGACAGGAGACACTGAAGCTTTCTTT. It specifies CTSSPTGDTEAFF.

The rearrangement joins TRBV12-3 or TRBV12-4 to TRBJ2-1; 8 bases are a match to TRBD1. CDR3 size: 14 residues. With 10 bases clipped from V and 6 bases from J, the junction kept 11 bases outside the gene matches. The CDR3: CAISTGVPSNEQFF. CDR3 bases: TGTGCCATTTCGACAGGGGTTCCGAGCAATGAGCAGTTCTTC.

This clonotype was detected a few times. The rearrangement joins TRBV4-2 to TRBJ2-1, with D hard to call. V was shortened by 2 bases and J by 6 bases, with 8 bases between the two germline ends. Per germline, CDR1 LGHNA and CDR2 YNFKEQ. The CDR3 has 13 amino acids. The CDR3 region has the DNA TGTGCCAGCAGCCAATCCAGGATCAATGAGCAGTTCTTC. Its translation is CASSQSRINEQFF.

This clonotype has a count of ten or more. V usage is TRBV29-1 and J usage is TRBJ1-2; TRBD1 agrees at 8 bases. Losses at the gene ends were 7 bases for V and 4 bases for J; bases not matched to a gene: 8. This CDR3 contains 13 residues. Looked up from germline, CDR1 is SQVTM and CDR2 is ANQGSEA. The CDR3 sequence is CSGGQGAGYGYTF. The CDR3 DNA reads TGCAGCGGGGGGCAGGGGGCCGGCTATGGCTACACCTTC.

The chain employs TRBV12-3 or TRBV12-4 and TRBJ2-1, with 9 bases that match TRBD2. V was pared by 5 bases and J by 12 bases, with 14 bases of the junction left unmatched. The CDR3 has 15 amino acids. This CDR3 is CASSPPSGKLYRQFF. For the CDR3, the DNA is TGTGCCAGCAGTCCTCCTAGCGGGAAGTTGTATCGGCAGTTCTTC.

This rearrangement joins TRBV20-1 to TRBJ2-7, with D tentatively TRBD2 (5 bases). With 4 bases removed from V and 3 bases from J, the gap between germline ends came to 19 bases. Germline assignment: CDR1 DFQATT and CDR2 SNEGSKA (reference sequence). The CDR3 loop spans 15 amino acids. The DNA of the CDR3 is TGCAGTGCTACATCAGCGGACTCCCTCTACTACGAGCAGTACTTC. Its translation: CSATSADSLYYEQYF.

This clonotype came up a few times. The chain uses TRBV7-6 and TRBJ1-4, with a weak D call TRBD1 (6 bases). V lost 0 bases and J lost 5, with 7 bases in between. The length of the CDR3 is 14 residues. CDR1 SGHVS and CDR2 FNYEAQ come from the germline V gene. The CDR3 sequence: CASSLAGGNEKLFF. The CDR3 DNA is TGTGCCAGCAGCTTAGCAGGGGGAAATGAAAAACTGTTTTTT.

The rearrangement uses TRBV10-1 and TRBJ2-5, with D perhaps being TRBD1 or TRBD2 (5 bases each). V was clipped by 6 bases and J by 1 base, with 15 bases between them. Germline CDR1 reads WNHNN; CDR2 reads SYGVQD (reference sequence). This CDR3 has 15 amino acids. CDR3 bases: TGCGCCAGCAGCATGGGGAGCAGGGCCCAAGAGACCCAGTACTTC. As protein: CASSMGSRAQETQYF.

The rearrangement uses TRBV29-1 and TRBJ2-3, with D possibly TRBD1 on 5 matching bases. Germline V gene data show CDR1 as SQVTM and CDR2 as ANQGSEA. CDR3 size: 15 residues. Between the trimmed V and J ends, which lost 4 bases and 1 base, there was a span of 15 bases. The CDR3 DNA reads TGCAGCGTTGTAGTTCAGGGATCGCGCACAGATACGCAGTATTTT. Translating it yields CSVVVQGSRTDTQYF.

This clonotype was seen a handful of times. The rearrangement joins TRBV7-9 to TRBJ2-7; maybe TRBD1 (5 bases). Germline V gene data show CDR1 as SEHNR and CDR2 as FQNEAQ (reference sequence). There are 15 residues in the CDR3. V was cut by 1 base and J by 4 bases, with 14 bases left in between. CDR3 sequence (DNA): TGTGCCAGCAGCTTAGGACCCCAAGGGGCATACGAGCAGTACTTC. Protein product: CASSLGPQGAYEQYF.